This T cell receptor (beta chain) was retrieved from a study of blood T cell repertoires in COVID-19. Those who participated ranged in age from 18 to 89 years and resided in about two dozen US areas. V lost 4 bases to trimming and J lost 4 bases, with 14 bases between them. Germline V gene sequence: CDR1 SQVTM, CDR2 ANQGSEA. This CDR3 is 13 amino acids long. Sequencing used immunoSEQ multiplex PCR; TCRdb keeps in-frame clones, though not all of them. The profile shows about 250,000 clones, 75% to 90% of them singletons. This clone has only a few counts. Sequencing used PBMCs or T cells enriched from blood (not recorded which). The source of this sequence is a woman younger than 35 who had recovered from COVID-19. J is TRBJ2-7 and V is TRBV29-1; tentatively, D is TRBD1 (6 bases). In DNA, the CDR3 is TGCAGCGTTGCTCACAGGGTGGTTTACGAGCAGTACTTC. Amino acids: CSVAHRVVYEQYF.